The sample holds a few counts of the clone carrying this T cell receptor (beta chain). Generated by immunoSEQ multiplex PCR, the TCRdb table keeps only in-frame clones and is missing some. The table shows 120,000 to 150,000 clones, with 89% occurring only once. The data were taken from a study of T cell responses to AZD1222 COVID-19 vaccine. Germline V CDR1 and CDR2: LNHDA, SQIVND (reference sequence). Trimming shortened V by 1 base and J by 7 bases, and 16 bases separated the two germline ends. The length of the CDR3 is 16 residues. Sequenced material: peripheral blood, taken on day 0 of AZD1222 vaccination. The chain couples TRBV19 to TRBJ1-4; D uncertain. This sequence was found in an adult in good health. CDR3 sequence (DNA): TGTGCCAGTAGTATAGGCGGCGGCGGACGGCTTGAAAAACTGTTTTTT. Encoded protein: CASSIGGGGRLEKLFF. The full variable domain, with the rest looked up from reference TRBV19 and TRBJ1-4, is DGGITQSPKYLFRKEGQNVTLSCEQNLNHDAMYWYRQDPGQGLRLIYYSQIVNDFQKGDIAEGYSVSREKKESFPLTVTSAQKNPTAFYLCASSIGGGGRLEKLFFGSGTQLSVL.